One sample yielded the 2 T cell receptor beta chains listed below, sequenced in a study of vaccination effects on CD4 cells after COVID-19. Assay: immunoSEQ multiplex PCR; the TCRdb copy retains only in-frame clones and omits some. The data contain tens of thousands of clones, roughly two thirds of them seen just once; the ten biggest clones take up 4% to 5%. Their antigens are not known. At the end of 9 to 11 days of culture, CD4+ T cells were isolated. The sequenced sample was CD4+ T cells from PBMCs cultured without peptide, obtained before COVID-19 vaccination. The receptors come from a human donor who received a COVID-19 vaccine.

The V gene is TRBV19, the J gene TRBJ2-5; 13 nucleotides line up with TRBD2. This CDR3 has 17 residues. The germline V gene encodes CDR1 LNHDA and CDR2 SQIVND (reference sequence). The trim removed 1 base at V and 4 bases at J, leaving 6 bases unmatched. The CDR3 region has the DNA TGTGCCAGTAGTATAGCTGGGAGGACTAGCGGGAGAGAGACCCAGTACTTC. It translates to CASSIAGRTSGRETQYF.

The rearrangement joins TRBV19 to TRBJ2-1; D possibly corresponds to TRBD2 (5 bases). The CDR3 consists of 13 residues. CDR1 and CDR2 from the germline V gene are LNHDA and SQIVND (reference sequence). V lost 5 bases and J 7 bases, leaving 12 bases between the germline ends. As DNA, the CDR3 is TGTGCCAGTAGTCAAAGACTATTTAATGAGCAGTTCTTC. It translates to CASSQRLFNEQFF.